Given below is one TCR beta chain in context. The germline CDR1 and CDR2 sequences are KGHSH and LQKENI. The trim removed 3 bases at V and 3 bases at J, leaving 11 bases unmatched. This CDR3 comprises 16 residues. The data derive from a study of blood T cell repertoires in COVID-19. About the study: Samples came from the United States, Italy and Spain, spanning acute and convalescent COVID-19.

Measured with immunoSEQ multiplex PCR; TCRdb has only the in-frame clones, and not every one. The repertoire holds about 250,000 clones, with about four fifths as singletons. Sequenced input: peripheral blood. This TCR was recovered from an older man with acute or convalescent COVID-19. The V and J genes are TRBV18 and TRBJ2-7, with 7 bases aligning to TRBD1. CDR3 DNA sequence: TGTGCCAGCTCACCGGAATTGGCACAGGGGCGCTACGAGCAGTACTTC. This sequence encodes CASSPELAQGRYEQYF. Using reference TRBV18 and TRBJ2-7 for the parts outside the CDR3, the full variable domain is NAGVMQNPRHLVRRRGQEARLRCSPMKGHSHVYWYRQLPEEGLKFMVYLQKENIIDESGMPKERFSAEFPKEGPSILRIQQVVRGDSAAYFCASSPELAQGRYEQYFGPGTRLTVT.